One and the same sample provided the 15 T cell receptor beta chains below, sequenced in a study of blood T cell repertoires in COVID-19. Profiling relied on immunoSEQ multiplex PCR, and the TCRdb table lists in-frame clones only, not all of them. Here the sample spans about 360,000 clones, 86% being singletons. The sample taken for sequencing was peripheral blood. These TCRs come from a woman aged 55-75 years with COVID-19, enrolled during active disease.

The chain is built from TRBV7-2 and TRBJ1-5; no clear D. This CDR3 region has 14 residues. Germline CDR1 and CDR2: SGHTA and FQGNSA. V was pared by 1 base and J by 12 bases, with 16 bases between. The CDR3 region is CASSLVMGTRVQHF. In DNA form, the CDR3 reads TGTGCCAGCAGCTTAGTGATGGGCACGCGGGTCCAGCATTTT.

This chain uses TRBV25-1 with TRBJ1-2; weak D call: TRBD1 (5 bases). V shed 6 bases and J shed 8 bases, with 13 bases lying between them. This CDR3 contains 12 residues. Germline CDR1 and CDR2: MGHDK and SYGVNS. The CDR3 nucleotides are TGTGCCAGCAGCGTGGGACTTGAAGGCTACACCTTC. It codes for CASSVGLEGYTF.

The genes are TRBV7-3 and TRBJ1-2; the D gene is possibly TRBD1 (6 bases). The V end lost 5 bases, the J end lost 6 bases, and 22 bases lay between the germline ends. The CDR3 length is 16 residues. CDR1 and CDR2 from the germline V gene are SGHTA and FQGTGA. This CDR3 is CASSLSHRESRDGYTF. CDR3 DNA: TGTGCCAGCAGCCTATCCCACAGGGAGTCTCGGGATGGCTACACCTTC.

The rearrangement links TRBV29-1 to TRBJ1-4; TRBD1 aligns across 7 bases. The CDR3 runs 17 residues. CDR1 and CDR2 (germline): SQVTM, ANQGSEA. J was trimmed by 0 bases and V by 3 bases; bases with no gene match: 10. CDR3 in DNA: TGCAGCGTTGAGCCACTAAAGGACAGGACAACTAATGAAAAACTGTTTTTT. It is translated as CSVEPLKDRTTNEKLFF.

This clone was observed a few times. The chain uses TRBV30 and TRBJ1-6; D might be TRBD1 (5 bases). The germline V and J ends were trimmed by 0 bases and 15 bases, with 12 bases remaining between them. Germline CDR1 GTSNPN, CDR2 SVGIG (reference sequence). The CDR3 length is 12 residues. Here the CDR3 DNA reads TGTGCCTGGAGTGTACGGGGGGTCCACCTCCACTTT. It specifies CAWSVRGVHLHF.

The chain combines TRBV10-3 with TRBJ2-4, with TRBD2 matching 15 bases. Trimming cost V 4 bases and J 9 bases; bases outside gene matches: 13. The germline gives CDR1 ENHRY, CDR2 SYGVKD. The CDR3 loop spans 18 amino acids. CDR3 region: CAISVGTSGGSSPGIQYF. The CDR3 DNA reads as TGTGCCATCAGTGTGGGGACTAGCGGGGGGTCCAGCCCGGGCATTCAGTACTTC.

J is TRBJ2-3 and V is TRBV5-6, with 12 nucleotides matching TRBD2. The CDR3 totals 15 residues. V lost 2 bases, J lost 7 bases, and 5 bases stayed unmatched. Germline V lookup: CDR1 SGHDT, CDR2 YYEEEE. CDR3 in amino acids: CASSFPTSGGYTQYF. CDR3 in DNA: TGTGCCAGCAGCTTCCCGACTAGCGGGGGTTATACGCAGTATTTT.

This clone appeared a single time. This chain links TRBV11-3 with TRBJ1-1; 10 nucleotides match TRBD1. Looked up from germline, CDR1 is SGHNT and CDR2 is YENEEA. This CDR3 is built from 15 residues. V dropped 5 bases and J dropped 0; count of bases not matched to a gene: 3. As DNA, the CDR3 is TGTGCCAGCAGCCCAGGGACAGGGGTGAACACTGAAGCTTTCTTT. This gives the protein CASSPGTGVNTEAFF.

The V and J genes are TRBV6-5 and TRBJ1-1; 8 bases agree with TRBD1. J lost 5 bases, V lost 5 bases, and 10 bases had no gene match. Germline-derived CDR1 and CDR2 are MNHEY and SVGAGI. This CDR3 is 15 amino acids long. The CDR3 nucleotides read TGTGCCAGCAGTACCCCTGACAGGGGAAAGACTGAAGCTTTCTTT. Amino acid sequence: CASSTPDRGKTEAFF.

The chain links TRBV27 to TRBJ2-7; D may be TRBD2 (6 bases). V lost 1 base to trimming and J lost 8 bases, with 12 bases between them. This CDR3 is 13 amino acids long. CDR1 MNHEY and CDR2 SMNVEV come from the germline V gene (reference sequence). CDR3 amino acids: CASSLYRGSQQYF. The CDR3 DNA sequence: TGTGCCAGCAGTTTATATCGGGGGAGTCAGCAGTACTTC.

J is TRBJ1-5 and V is TRBV3-1 (or the pseudogene TRBV3-2); 8 bases agree with TRBD1. V was clipped by 7 bases and J by 2 bases; unmatched bases: 4. CDR1 is LGHDT and CDR2 is YNNKEL in the germline V gene (reference sequence). The CDR3 sequence is 14 residues long. As DNA, the CDR3 is TGTGCCAGCACCCCGGGACAGGGCAATCAGCCCCAGCATTTT. This gives the protein CASTPGQGNQPQHF.

The rearrangement links TRBV6-5 to TRBJ2-1, with 7 bases lining up with TRBD2. Losses at the gene ends were 7 bases for V and 15 bases for J; bases not matched to a gene: 12. CDR3 size: 12 residues. Germline V gene lookup returns CDR1 MNHEY and CDR2 SVGAGI. The CDR3 sequence: CASMEMGTTWFF. The CDR3 nucleotides are TGTGCCAGCATGGAGATGGGGACTACCTGGTTCTTC.

The rearrangement links TRBV7-6 to TRBJ1-1; no firm D call. This CDR3 is 14 amino acids long. Germline CDR1 and CDR2: SGHVS and FNYEAQ. The ends were cut back, 0 bases at V and 1 base at J, with 6 bases in the middle. DNA for the CDR3: TGTGCCAGCAGCTTAGCGCACACGAACACTGAAGCTTTCTTT. Translation gives CASSLAHTNTEAFF.

This chain connects TRBV4-1 to TRBJ1-2; maybe TRBD1 (6 bases). Trimming took off 7 bases at V and 4 bases at J, with 13 bases between the two ends. Per germline, CDR1 MGHRA and CDR2 YSYEKL. The CDR3 has 13 amino acids. The CDR3 sequence: CASKPVGGYGYTF. The CDR3 DNA follows: TGCGCCAGCAAGCCAGTAGGGGGCTATGGCTACACCTTC.

This clone was seen just once. The rearrangement joins TRBV2 to TRBJ2-7; maybe TRBD1 (6 bases). Per germline, CDR1 SNHLY and CDR2 FYNNEI. V shed 5 bases and J shed 3 bases, with 11 bases lying between them. This CDR3 region has 13 residues. The CDR3 bases are TGTGCCAGCAGTTACGACAGGAGCTACGAGCAGTACTTC. Translation gives CASSYDRSYEQYF.